This TCR beta chain is from a study of blood T cell repertoires in COVID-19. Overall study context: COVID-19 samples, acute and convalescent, were from the United States, Italy and Spain. Sample material is recorded as cDNA or gDNA derived from T cells, B-cell-depleted T cells, or PBMCs.

Methods used by the authors: Estimates of nucleated cell counts were drawn from the amplification of reference gene primers. Some clones are missing from TCRdb's copy, which holds only in-frame ones; the method was immunoSEQ multiplex PCR. V and J calls and clone size are those listed in that table; D and trimming were worked out from the DNA. The repertoire holds roughly 180,000 clones, with 70% to 90% as singletons. Enrollment of patients from Seattle took place during active infection, with longitudinal follow-up. This CDR3 is built from 14 residues. Trimming stripped 0 bases from V and 5 bases from J, with 5 bases between. Germline assignment: CDR1 LNHDA and CDR2 SQIVND (reference sequence).

V and J are TRBV19 and TRBJ1-6; no reliable D call. The source is a woman aged 45-65 years with COVID-19, enrolled during active disease. Sequencing input: peripheral blood. The CDR3 region is CASSIEHHNSPLHF. The CDR3 region has the DNA TGTGCCAGTAGTATAGAACACCATAATTCACCCCTCCACTTT.